Below, 8 T cell receptor beta chains from the same sample are listed, as sequenced in a study of blood T cell repertoires in COVID-19. Generated by immunoSEQ multiplex PCR, the TCRdb table keeps only in-frame clones and is missing some. This sample has some 16,000 clones; 80% to 90% occur once, and the top ten carry under 13%. Sequenced input: peripheral blood. These receptors were collected from a man at least 80 years old with acute or convalescent COVID-19.

The rearrangement uses TRBV27 and TRBJ2-2; 9 bases align to TRBD1. The length of the CDR3 is 18 residues. V shed 5 bases and J 1 base; nucleotides not matched to a gene: 11. The V gene's germline CDR1 is MNHEY and CDR2 SMNVEV (reference sequence). CDR3 amino acids: CASSRMAGQGVNTGELFF. The CDR3 region has the DNA TGTGCCAGCAGTCGTATGGCGGGACAGGGTGTGAACACCGGGGAGCTGTTTTTT.

The chain recombines TRBV18 with TRBJ2-5, with 8 nucleotides matching TRBD1. The CDR3 has 13 amino acids. Germline lookup yields CDR1 KGHSH and CDR2 LQKENI. V shed 5 bases and J 3 bases; nucleotides not matched to a gene: 2. As DNA, the CDR3 is TGTGCCAGCTCAAGGACAGGGAAAGAGACCCAGTACTTC. It codes for CASSRTGKETQYF.

This clone occurred a few times. The V gene is TRBV19, the J gene TRBJ1-2; TRBD1 might be the D (6 bases). The CDR3 spans 15 residues. CDR1 and CDR2 from the germline V gene are LNHDA and SQIVND (reference sequence). V lost 7 bases and J lost 8, with 23 bases in between. The CDR3: CASTPEDSSGRGYTF. CDR3 in DNA: TGTGCCAGTACTCCCGAGGACAGCTCTGGGAGAGGCTACACCTTC.

A few counts support this clone. The chain uses TRBV11-3 and TRBJ2-2; D gene unclear. This CDR3 comprises 15 residues. Looked up from germline, CDR1 is SGHNT and CDR2 is YENEEA. Trimming took off 1 base at V and 6 bases at J, with 12 bases between the two ends. This chain's CDR3 is CASSLGRGRAGELFF. The CDR3 nucleotides read TGTGCCAGCAGCTTAGGTAGAGGTCGGGCCGGGGAGCTGTTTTTT.

The genes are TRBV3-1 (or the pseudogene TRBV3-2) and TRBJ2-3; 7 nucleotides agree with TRBD2. V trimming: 7 bases; J trimming: 2 bases; junction bases outside the gene matches: 6. CDR1 is LGHDT, CDR2 YNNKEL, per germline (reference sequence). The CDR3 loop spans 14 amino acids. The CDR3 coding sequence is TGTGCCAGCACCTCTAGCGGATTCACAGATACGCAGTATTTT. Amino acid sequence: CASTSSGFTDTQYF.

This clone was picked up one time. This sequence joins TRBV19 and TRBJ1-4, with D possibly being TRBD1 (5 bases). Looked up from germline, CDR1 is LNHDA and CDR2 is SQIVND (reference sequence). The CDR3 is 15 amino acids. Trimming stripped 0 bases from V and 3 bases from J, with 8 bases between. CDR3 residues: CASSIDGDSNEKLFF. The CDR3 region has the DNA TGTGCCAGTAGTATAGACGGGGACTCTAATGAAAAACTGTTTTTT.

The rearrangement joins TRBV19 to TRBJ2-2, with 9 positions matching TRBD1. This CDR3 comprises 13 residues. The germline V gene encodes CDR1 LNHDA and CDR2 SQIVND (reference sequence). Germline trimming cut 5 bases from V and 5 bases from J; bases unmatched to any gene: 0. The CDR3 bases are TGTGCCAGTAGTGACAGGGGGACCGGGGAGCTGTTTTTT. Amino acid sequence: CASSDRGTGELFF.

The chain has TRBV18 and TRBJ2-1, with 13 bases fitting TRBD2. V dropped 2 bases and J dropped 14; count of bases not matched to a gene: 6. CDR1 is KGHSH, CDR2 LQKENI, per germline. This CDR3 is 14 amino acids long. This chain's CDR3 is CASSPTRLAGGEFF. In DNA, the CDR3 is TGTGCCAGCTCACCAACCCGACTAGCGGGAGGCGAGTTCTTC.